The TCR beta chain under discussion was sequenced for a study of T cell responses to AZD1222 COVID-19 vaccine. Regarding the study as a whole: Vaccine-related CD4 TCRs covered spike, predominating at 160-218 and 743-854. Compared with day 0, the breadth and depth of the Spike-specific TCR repertoire rose significantly after two doses of AZD1222.

This clone has a single count. Antigen unknown. Some clones are missing from TCRdb's copy, which holds only in-frame ones; the method was immunoSEQ multiplex PCR. The sample records more than 120,000 clones, roughly 90% being singletons. V lost 10 bases and J 6 bases, leaving 15 bases between the germline ends. CDR3 length: 13 residues. Germline lookup yields CDR1 MDHEN and CDR2 SYDVKM. This chain joins TRBV28 and TRBJ1-4; D gene unclear. This TCR was recovered from an adult who received the MenACWY meningococcal vaccine as a control. The sample here was peripheral blood, taken 28 days after the second dose of the MenACWY control vaccine. The CDR3 region is CATFRRDDEKLFF. CDR3 coding DNA: TGTGCCACCTTTCGGAGAGACGATGAAAAACTGTTTTTT.